Shown below are 7 T cell receptor beta chains from a single sample sequenced in a study of T cell clones after liver transplantation. The protocol was immunoSEQ multiplex PCR, while the TCRdb copy is restricted to in-frame clones and leaves out a portion. The top ten clones hold about 3% of a sample with tens of thousands of clones, approximately 70% of them seen once. The input for sequencing was CD4+ T cells from blood, taken at the approximately 15-month timepoint. These TCRs come from a human patient who received a liver transplant. Part of the T cell pool may stem from the graft donor.

This clone was observed a handful of times. The chain couples TRBV29-1 to TRBJ1-1; D may be TRBD1 (5 bases). With 4 bases removed from V and 1 base from J, the gap between germline ends came to 10 bases. The CDR3 is made up of 13 amino acids. CDR1 and CDR2 (germline): SQVTM, ANQGSEA. CDR3 coding DNA: TGCAGCGTTGCGGGCAGGGCGAACACTGAAGCTTTCTTT. This encodes CSVAGRANTEAFF.

V and J are TRBV10-3 and TRBJ2-1, with 7 bases fitting TRBD1. CDR3 length: 14 amino acids. Germline V gene data show CDR1 as ENHRY and CDR2 as SYGVKD. J lost 3 bases, V lost 2 bases, and 1 base had no gene match. CDR3 bases: TGTGCCATCAGTGAGGGACAGGACTACAATGAGCAGTTCTTC. Protein product: CAISEGQDYNEQFF.

The chain uses TRBV18 and TRBJ1-2; TRBD1 matches 7 bases. Germline loops: CDR1 KGHSH, CDR2 LQKENI. The CDR3 spans 17 residues. Trimming removed 3 bases from V and 6 bases from J; junction bases left unmatched: 16. CDR3 coding DNA: TGTGCCAGCTCACCTGAAGTTGACAGGGTAGGAAGTCATGGCTACACCTTC. This translates into CASSPEVDRVGSHGYTF.

This chain links TRBV29-1 with TRBJ2-3, with 11 bases aligning to TRBD2. This CDR3 is 15 amino acids long. Per germline, CDR1 SQVTM and CDR2 ANQGSEA. The J segment lost 4 bases and the V segment lost 7 bases, leaving 10 bases of the junction unmatched. The CDR3 spells CSGAGVAGGADTQYF. The CDR3 DNA follows: TGCAGCGGGGCCGGGGTAGCGGGGGGGGCAGATACGCAGTATTTT.

The rearrangement links TRBV10-3 to TRBJ1-5; TRBD1 aligns across 7 bases. This CDR3 has 14 residues. Germline CDR1 and CDR2: ENHRY and SYGVKD. V lost 4 bases and J lost 7; bases outside the gene matches: 7. CDR3 nucleotide sequence: TGTGCCATCAGTGCCGGACAGGCGAAGCAGCCCCAGCATTTT. It codes for CAISAGQAKQPQHF.

DNA for the CDR3: TGCGCCAGCAGCCCACCCAGAGGGACAGGGGACGAGCAGTACTTC. As protein: CASSPPRGTGDEQYF. The chain couples TRBV5-1 to TRBJ2-7; 10 positions agree with TRBD1. The J segment lost 5 bases and the V segment lost 4 bases, leaving 9 bases of the junction unmatched. Germline V gene lookup returns CDR1 SGHRS and CDR2 YFSETQ. The CDR3 sequence is 15 residues long.

Within the sample, this clone is medium-sized. The chain has TRBV6-5 and TRBJ1-2; D is unclear. V was pared by 6 bases and J by 3 bases, with 14 bases between. This CDR3 spans 14 amino acids. From germline, CDR1 is MNHEY and CDR2 SVGAGI. CDR3 amino acids: CASRSPDKYYGYTF. In nucleotides, the CDR3 is TGTGCCAGCAGATCCCCCGACAAGTACTATGGCTACACCTTC.